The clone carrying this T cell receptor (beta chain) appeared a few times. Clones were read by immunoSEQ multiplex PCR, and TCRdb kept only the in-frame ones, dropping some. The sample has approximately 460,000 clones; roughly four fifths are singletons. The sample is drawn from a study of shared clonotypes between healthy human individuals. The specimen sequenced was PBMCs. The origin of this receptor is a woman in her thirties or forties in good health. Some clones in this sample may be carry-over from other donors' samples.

The CDR3 spells CASRSGPRHPESYF. The CDR3 nucleotides are TGTGCCAGCAGATCCGGTCCGAGACACCCCGAAAGTTACTTC. The rearrangement links TRBV28 to TRBJ2-7; no reliable D call. The ends were cut back, 6 bases at V and 13 bases at J, with 25 bases in the middle. This CDR3 comprises 14 residues. CDR1 and CDR2 from the germline V gene are MDHEN and SYDVKM.